The 8 T cell receptor beta chains below all came from one sample that was sequenced in a study of CD8+ T cells in alopecia areata. In each case, RNA was isolated and then reverse transcribed into cDNA as the sequencing template. Clones were read by immunoSEQ multiplex PCR, and TCRdb kept only the in-frame ones, dropping some. The data show roughly 250,000 clones, around 67% seen once. The starting material was CD4+ T cells sorted from blood, obtained at week 0. The receptors shown here come from a human donor with alopecia areata.

The rearrangement joins TRBV6-5 to TRBJ2-1, with TRBD2 matching over 9 bases. V trimming: 7 bases; J trimming: 4 bases; junction bases outside the gene matches: 8. Germline-derived CDR1 and CDR2 are MNHEY and SVGAGI. The CDR3 runs to 15 residues. CDR3 in amino acids: CASTLAAGGYNEQFF. The CDR3 bases are TGTGCCAGCACCTTGGCAGCGGGGGGATACAATGAGCAGTTCTTC.

This chain links TRBV7-2 with TRBJ2-3, with D perhaps TRBD2 (6 bases). CDR1 SGHTA and CDR2 FQGNSA come from the germline V gene. The CDR3 length is 14 residues. Trimming stripped 5 bases from V and 2 bases from J, with 11 bases between. Here the CDR3 reads CASSPGTSTDTQYF. The CDR3 DNA follows: TGTGCCAGCAGCCCTGGGACTTCCACAGATACGCAGTATTTT.

V usage is TRBV30 and J usage is TRBJ1-4; the D gene is possibly TRBD1 (6 bases). V was shortened by 0 bases and J by 7 bases, with 15 bases between the two germline ends. CDR3 length equals 15 residues. CDR1 and CDR2 (germline): GTSNPN, SVGIG (reference sequence). The CDR3: CAWSVQRTASEKLFF. The DNA for the CDR3 is TGTGCCTGGAGTGTACAGAGGACAGCCTCTGAAAAACTGTTTTTT.

The chain recombines TRBV15 with TRBJ1-2, with D hard to call. The germline gives CDR1 LNHNV, CDR2 YYDKDF (reference sequence). The CDR3 extends over 14 amino acids. V lost 7 bases and J 0 bases, leaving 12 bases between the germline ends. The CDR3 DNA is TGTGCCACCACCTCGAGAGCAGCTAACTATGGCTACACCTTC. Translating it yields CATTSRAANYGYTF.

This clone was counted a few times. CDR3 loop: CASSAVADNEQFF. The CDR3 nucleotides are TGTGCCAGCAGTGCGGTAGCCGACAATGAGCAGTTCTTC. The genes are TRBV25-1 and TRBJ2-1; D remains ambiguous. The CDR3 runs to 13 residues. The germline V gene encodes CDR1 MGHDK and CDR2 SYGVNS. Trimming left V 4 bases short and J 5 bases short, with 9 bases between.

The V and J genes are TRBV29-1 and TRBJ1-1, with D hard to call. The CDR3 length is 13 residues. Germline V gives CDR1 SQVTM, CDR2 ANQGSEA. The germline V and J ends were trimmed by 4 bases and 1 base, with 10 bases remaining between them. Written as DNA, the CDR3 is TGCAGCGTTGGCGCACAGACGAACACTGAAGCTTTCTTT. Residues: CSVGAQTNTEAFF.

The chain couples TRBV5-1 to TRBJ2-1; 7 nucleotides agree with TRBD1. This CDR3 is 13 amino acids long. CDR1 is SGHRS and CDR2 is YFSETQ in the germline V gene. Trimming took 4 bases from V and 6 from J; bases not matched to a gene: 4. The CDR3 protein is CASSLGTANEQFF. CDR3 nucleotide sequence: TGCGCCAGCAGCCTTGGGACAGCCAATGAGCAGTTCTTC. Full variable domain (remainder filled in from reference TRBV5-1 and TRBJ2-1): KAGVTQTPRYLIKTRGQQVTLSCSPISGHRSVSWYQQTPGQGLQFLFEYFSETQRNKGNFPGRFSGRQFSNSRSEMNVSTLELGDSALYLCASSLGTANEQFFGPGTRLTVL.

This clone has just a few counts. The chain carries TRBV29-1 and TRBJ1-5; no firm D call. V was trimmed by 4 bases and J by 4 bases, leaving 14 bases between them. The germline CDR1 and CDR2 sequences are SQVTM and ANQGSEA. The CDR3 length is 14 residues. The CDR3 sequence: CSVASGPPNQPQHF. The CDR3 nucleotides are TGCAGCGTTGCCAGCGGGCCACCAAATCAGCCCCAGCATTTT.